The 27 T cell receptor beta chains below come from one sample, sequenced in a study of blood T cell repertoires in COVID-19. Only in-frame clones appear in the TCRdb table, and some are missing; sequencing was by immunoSEQ multiplex PCR. The sample contains around 130,000 clones, less than 85% of which appear only once. Sequencing input: peripheral blood. The origin of the receptors is a woman aged 55-69 years with acute or convalescent COVID-19.

V and J are TRBV24-1 and TRBJ2-1, with a weak D call TRBD2 (6 bases). CDR1 is KGHDR, CDR2 SFDVKD, per germline. This CDR3 is 14 amino acids long. Between the trimmed V and J ends, which lost 9 bases and 8 bases, there was a span of 19 bases. CDR3 DNA sequence: TGTGCCACCGGAGAGGAGGGGCAGGGTGATGAGCAGTTCTTC. Its protein product is CATGEEGQGDEQFF.

This chain joins TRBV6-1 and TRBJ2-5, with TRBD2 identical over 9 bases. The junction had 8 bases not matched to a gene; V was cut back by 2 bases and J by 4 bases. The CDR3 has 16 residues. Germline V lookup: CDR1 MNHNS, CDR2 SASEGT. Here the CDR3 reads CASSELGLAGLETQYF. CDR3 nucleotides: TGTGCCAGCAGTGAACTCGGGCTAGCGGGGCTAGAGACCCAGTACTTC.

The chain has TRBV28 and TRBJ1-1; TRBD1 aligns across 11 bases. V gave up 11 bases and J gave up 0 bases; unmatched junction bases: 11. The CDR3 consists of 16 residues. The V gene's germline CDR1 is MDHEN and CDR2 SYDVKM. The CDR3 DNA follows: TGTGCCCACGGGACAGGGGGGGGAGTCATGAACACTGAAGCTTTCTTT. Protein: CAHGTGGGVMNTEAFF.

The V call is TRBV24-1, the J call TRBJ1-2; D is possibly TRBD1 (6 bases). Trimming took off 2 bases at V and 5 bases at J, with 8 bases between the two ends. CDR1 and CDR2 from the germline V gene are KGHDR and SFDVKD. The CDR3 has 13 residues. This chain's CDR3 is CATSDSDRYGYTF. CDR3 DNA: TGTGCCACCAGTGATTCCGACAGGTATGGCTACACCTTC.

The genes are TRBV6-6 and TRBJ2-3, with 12 nucleotides matching TRBD2. The germline V gene has CDR1 MNHNY and CDR2 SVGAGI (reference sequence). The ends lost 6 bases at V and 5 bases at J; junction bases unmatched: 6. The CDR3 has 15 amino acids. The CDR3 DNA reads TGTGCCAGCAGCCCTAGCGGGGGGGCCGTAGATACGCAGTATTTT. This gives the protein CASSPSGGAVDTQYF.

This clone has more than one count but fewer than ten. V and J are TRBV11-2 and TRBJ1-1; unclear D gene. The germline V gene encodes CDR1 SGHAT and CDR2 FQNNGV. This CDR3 spans 13 amino acids. Between the trimmed V and J ends, which lost 2 bases and 3 bases, there was a span of 7 bases. The CDR3 sequence: CASSLMSYTEAFF. In DNA form, the CDR3 reads TGTGCCAGCAGCTTAATGTCGTACACTGAAGCTTTCTTT.

The genes are TRBV19 and TRBJ1-1; 8 bases line up with TRBD1. Germline trimming cut 9 bases from V and 5 bases from J; bases unmatched to any gene: 11. The CDR3 has 14 amino acids. Germline V lookup: CDR1 LNHDA, CDR2 SQIVND (reference sequence). CDR3: CASILQGEKTEAFF. The CDR3 coding sequence is TGTGCCAGCATCCTACAGGGGGAAAAGACTGAAGCTTTCTTT.

The V gene is TRBV7-9, the J gene TRBJ1-2; TRBD1 aligns across 7 bases. After removal of 5 bases from V and 4 bases from J, the junction contained 7 bases not matched to a gene. CDR1 SEHNR and CDR2 FQNEAQ come from the germline V gene (reference sequence). This CDR3 region has 14 residues. For the CDR3, the DNA is TGTGCCAGCAGCCCAACGGGGGACAGCTATGGCTACACCTTC. Protein: CASSPTGDSYGYTF.

V usage is TRBV9 and J usage is TRBJ2-1, with D maybe TRBD2 (5 bases). Trimming pared 3 bases from V and 12 bases from J, leaving 19 bases between. This CDR3 has 14 residues. Germline V lookup: CDR1 SGDLS, CDR2 YYNGEE. The CDR3 reads CASSEMVSEDLQFF. The CDR3 DNA reads as TGTGCCAGCAGCGAGATGGTTTCGGAGGATTTGCAGTTCTTC.

This clone has only a few counts. V gene TRBV29-1 combines with J gene TRBJ1-2, with unresolved D. Deletions cut 6 bases from V and 8 bases from J, with 19 bases between. Germline values: CDR1 SQVTM, CDR2 ANQGSEA. The CDR3 spans 13 residues. The DNA for the CDR3 is TGCAGCGTCGAAACCCCATCCCCGGGGGGCTACACCTTC. Amino acid sequence: CSVETPSPGGYTF. Full variable domain (remainder filled in from reference TRBV29-1 and TRBJ1-2): SAVISQKPSRDICQRGTSLTIQCQVDSQVTMMFWYRQQPGQSLTLIATANQGSEATYESGFVIDKFPISRPNLTFSTLTVSNMSPEDSSIYLCSVETPSPGGYTFGSGTRLTVV.

The chain has TRBV13 and TRBJ1-2; 7 nucleotides agree with TRBD1. Germline CDR1 is PRHDT and CDR2 is FYEKMQ (reference sequence). This CDR3 region has 15 residues. J gave up 4 bases and V 5 bases, and 10 bases lay outside the gene matches. As DNA, the CDR3 is TGTGCCAGCAGCAGCCATCTGACAGGGCCCTATGGCTACACCTTC. Encoded protein: CASSSHLTGPYGYTF.

The chain couples TRBV11-3 to TRBJ1-1; D is uncertain. There are 13 residues in the CDR3. Germline V lookup: CDR1 SGHNT, CDR2 YENEEA. The V gene lost 1 base and the J gene lost 9 bases, with 12 bases spanning the gap. The CDR3 DNA reads TGTGCCAGCAGCTTAGGGGCAGTAAATCAAGCTTTCTTT. It translates to CASSLGAVNQAFF.

The V call is TRBV3-1 (or the pseudogene TRBV3-2), the J call TRBJ2-7, with a weak D call TRBD1 (6 bases). CDR1 is LGHDT and CDR2 is YNNKEL in the germline V gene (reference sequence). This CDR3 has 12 amino acids. V shed 5 bases and J shed 5 bases, with 10 bases lying between them. Here the CDR3 reads CASSKQGHEQYF. CDR3 bases: TGTGCCAGCAGCAAACAGGGCCACGAGCAGTACTTC.

The chain recombines TRBV5-5 with TRBJ1-1; D is perhaps TRBD1 (5 bases). Germline V gene sequence: CDR1 SGHKS, CDR2 YYEKEE (reference sequence). The V end lost 0 bases, the J end lost 4 bases, and 25 bases lay between the germline ends. CDR3 length equals 19 residues. CDR3 DNA: TGTGCCAGCAGCTTGGCCCCAGGGACTCGAACTAGGTGGGGCACTGAAGCTTTCTTT. Translation: CASSLAPGTRTRWGTEAFF.

The chain recombines TRBV7-2 with TRBJ1-2; tentatively, D is TRBD1 (5 bases). CDR1 SGHTA and CDR2 FQGNSA come from the germline V gene. This CDR3 has 15 residues. The germline V and J ends were trimmed by 1 base and 4 bases, with 13 bases remaining between them. CDR3 DNA: TGTGCCAGCAGCTTAGAAAAGGGGCCTTCCTATGGCTACACCTTC. This sequence encodes CASSLEKGPSYGYTF.

The chain carries TRBV5-1 and TRBJ2-7, with TRBD2 matching over 9 bases. The trim removed 0 bases at V and 3 bases at J, leaving 7 bases unmatched. The CDR3 has 16 amino acids. From germline, CDR1 is SGHRS and CDR2 YFSETQ. CDR3 nucleotides: TGCGCCAGCAGCTTGGTCGGTAGCGGGGGTTTCTACGAGCAGTACGTC. It is translated as CASSLVGSGGFYEQYV.

The chain carries TRBV11-3 and TRBJ1-6; possible D gene TRBD1, 5 bases. V was trimmed by 2 bases and J by 7 bases, leaving 6 bases between them. The CDR3 sequence is 13 residues long. Germline CDR1 SGHNT, CDR2 YENEEA. The CDR3 DNA sequence: TGTGCCAGCAGCTTAAACAGGAATTCACCCCTCCACTTT. Protein sequence: CASSLNRNSPLHF.

V gene TRBV5-5 combines with J gene TRBJ1-1; D is possibly TRBD1 (5 bases). V was trimmed by 6 bases and J by 0 bases, leaving 21 bases between them. The germline V gene encodes CDR1 SGHKS and CDR2 YYEKEE (reference sequence). The CDR3 runs to 17 residues. The CDR3, as DNA: TGTGCCAGCAACCGTGGCGGGGGGAAATTTATGAACACTGAAGCTTTCTTT. Translated: CASNRGGGKFMNTEAFF.

The chain combines TRBV25-1 with TRBJ1-2; 9 nucleotides match TRBD1. Germline V lookup: CDR1 MGHDK, CDR2 SYGVNS. This CDR3 has 17 amino acids. Germline trimming cut 5 bases from V and 4 bases from J; bases unmatched to any gene: 14. The CDR3 coding sequence is TGTGCCAGCAGTTCCACGGGACAGGGACGATCTTCCTATGGCTACACCTTC. Protein: CASSSTGQGRSSYGYTF.

This clone was seen more than once but under ten times. The V and J genes are TRBV27 and TRBJ2-1; TRBD1 matches 7 bases. The CDR3 totals 15 residues. In germline, CDR1 is MNHEY, CDR2 SMNVEV (reference sequence). Trimming removed 6 bases from V and 0 bases from J; junction bases left unmatched: 5. The CDR3 DNA is TGTGCCAGCAGCCGAGAGGGGGCCTCCTACAATGAGCAGTTCTTC. It specifies CASSREGASYNEQFF.

This clone showed up just once. This chain uses TRBV12-3 or TRBV12-4 with TRBJ1-1, with D perhaps TRBD1 (5 bases). The length of the CDR3 is 11 residues. The V and J ends lost 6 bases and 6 bases respectively, with 8 bases between them. CDR3 region: CASSWGAEAFF. The CDR3 DNA sequence: TGTGCCAGCAGCTGGGGGGCTGAAGCTTTCTTT.

V usage is TRBV15 and J usage is TRBJ2-3; D unclear. The germline V gene has CDR1 LNHNV and CDR2 YYDKDF (reference sequence). This CDR3 comprises 13 residues. V was shortened by 0 bases and J by 5 bases, with 6 bases between the two germline ends. The CDR3 protein is CATSRDPKDTQYF. CDR3 in DNA: TGTGCCACCAGCAGAGACCCTAAAGATACGCAGTATTTT.

V is TRBV11-2 and J is TRBJ2-7, with D tentatively TRBD2 (6 bases). The CDR3 totals 14 residues. Germline V gene sequence: CDR1 SGHAT, CDR2 FQNNGV. V lost 4 bases and J lost 4, with 14 bases in between. The CDR3 DNA is TGTGCCAGCAGCTCCCAGTGGGGGGAGTACGAGCAGTACTTC. Its translation: CASSSQWGEYEQYF.

The chain joins TRBV7-9 to TRBJ1-3; TRBD1 matches 10 bases. This CDR3 region has 17 residues. The V segment lost 3 bases and the J segment 4 bases; nucleotides outside the gene matches: 9. CDR1 and CDR2 (germline): SEHNR, FQNEAQ (reference sequence). Here the CDR3 DNA reads TGTGCCAGCAGCTTGAGGCCTGGACAGGGGGAAGGAAACACCATATATTTT. Protein product: CASSLRPGQGEGNTIYF. Full variable domain (remainder filled in from reference TRBV7-9 and TRBJ1-3): DTGVSQNPRHKITKRGQNVTFRCDPISEHNRLYWYRQTLGQGPEFLTYFQNEAQLEKSRLLSDRFSAERPKGSFSTLEIQRTEQGDSAMYLCASSLRPGQGEGNTIYFGEGSWLTVV.

This chain links TRBV2 with TRBJ2-7; TRBD1 agrees at 10 bases. The germline V gene has CDR1 SNHLY and CDR2 FYNNEI. This CDR3 is 15 amino acids long. V gave up 6 bases and J gave up 7 bases; unmatched junction bases: 12. The CDR3 coding sequence is TGTGCCAGCAGAACCGGGACAGGGGTCGGCGGGGAGCAGTACTTC. Translation: CASRTGTGVGGEQYF.

The rearrangement links TRBV19 to TRBJ2-1; the D is unclear. The CDR3 has 13 residues. Trimming stripped 4 bases from V and 7 bases from J, with 11 bases between. The germline gives CDR1 LNHDA, CDR2 SQIVND (reference sequence). CDR3 nucleotides: TGTGCCAGTAGTACCCAAACCAGGAATGAGCAGTTCTTC. This translates into CASSTQTRNEQFF.

The V and J genes are TRBV4-1 and TRBJ2-3, with D maybe TRBD2 (5 bases). The CDR3 has 17 residues. The ends were cut back, 5 bases at V and 1 base at J, with 19 bases in the middle. The germline V gene has CDR1 MGHRA and CDR2 YSYEKL. CDR3 DNA: TGCGCCAGCAGCTCCGGCGCTCTAGCCGGTGGCACAGATACGCAGTATTTT. This sequence encodes CASSSGALAGGTDTQYF.